This T cell receptor (beta chain) is drawn from a study of spatial heterogeneity in lung cancer. TCRdb called the 5' RACE reads again in MiXCR, with one record for every CDR3 protein. The sample lists 85,000 to 100,000 distinct CDR3 sequences; over 9.5% were seen once. The time point: sample taken at primary tumor resection. The clonotype comes from a male donor with early-stage non-small cell lung cancer. Sequenced material: PBMCs, taken at surgery.

The CDR3, as DNA: TGTGCCTGGAGTGTAAGTGGGAACACAGATACGCAGTATTTT. Translation: CAWSVSGNTDTQYF. The gene calls are TRBV30 and TRBJ2-3; no firm D call. V was trimmed by 0 bases and J by 2 bases, leaving 9 bases between them. Germline lookup yields CDR1 GTSNPN and CDR2 SVGIG (reference sequence). The CDR3 length is 14 residues.